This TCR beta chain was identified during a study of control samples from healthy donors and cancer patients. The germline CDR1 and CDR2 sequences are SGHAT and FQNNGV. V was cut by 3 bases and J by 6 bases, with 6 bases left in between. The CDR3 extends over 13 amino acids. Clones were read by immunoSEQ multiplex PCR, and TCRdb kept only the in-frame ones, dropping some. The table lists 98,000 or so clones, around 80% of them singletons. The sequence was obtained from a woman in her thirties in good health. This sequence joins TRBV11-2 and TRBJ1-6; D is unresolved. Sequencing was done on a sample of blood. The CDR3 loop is CASSFPFNSPLHF. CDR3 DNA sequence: TGTGCCAGCAGCTTTCCCTTTAATTCACCCCTCCACTTT.